Reported below is one TCR beta chain. Its antigen remains unidentified. These data come from a study of cytomegalovirus exposure and HLA in healthy donors. Study information: Findings of an earlier analysis included some 120 million unique TCR beta sequences from some 190 million T cells. Findings and caveats of the study: It has been reported that TCR beta sequences accurately predicted the HLA-A and HLA-B alleles of most subjects. A later analysis showed that HLA-associated TCR beta chains had undergone more clonal expansion than equally common others. Earlier analysis yielded a pattern in which most TCR beta V segments were productive about 90% or about 30% of the time.

Primers included in the PCR were 60 Vbeta and 13 Jbeta primers. Sequencing was performed with immunoSEQ multiplex PCR; in TCRdb, only in-frame clones are kept and a portion is missing. The sample holds some 180,000 clones, 77% seen once. Germline V CDR1 and CDR2: SGHTS, YDEGEE. With 0 bases removed from V and 15 bases from J, the gap between germline ends came to 19 bases. This CDR3 has 14 amino acids. Sequencing used PBMCs. This clonotype originated in a woman aged 55-69 years in good health and CMV-seropositive. The chain has TRBV5-8 and TRBJ2-1; the D gene is possibly TRBD1 (6 bases). CDR3 loop: CASSLAGTRGGPFF. The CDR3 DNA follows: TGTGCCAGCAGCTTGGCCGGGACACGGGGTGGTCCGTTCTTC.